Listed below are T cell receptor beta chains from one sample, sequenced in a study of T cell responses to AZD1222 COVID-19 vaccine. Some clones are missing from TCRdb's copy, which holds only in-frame ones; the method was immunoSEQ multiplex PCR. This sample has approximately 100,000 clones; approximately 87% occur once, and the top ten carry around 12%. The sample was peripheral blood, taken on day 0 of AZD1222 vaccination. The receptors here all came from an adult in good health. Both conserved end residues are part of each CDR3. The D gene is left open where the match is weak. Not every row has a clone size; where given, it reads once, few, many or a size class.

j_call | v_call | clone_size | d_call | cdr3_aa | cdr3_nt
TRBJ1-4 | TRBV28 | NA | NA | CASSTPGDPTEKLFF | TGTGCCAGCAGCACCCCTGGGGACCCTACTGAAAAACTGTTTTTT
TRBJ2-7 | TRBV28 | NA | NA | CASSSFGMSYEQYF | TGTGCCAGCAGTTCTTTCGGGATGTCCTACGAGCAGTACTTC
TRBJ2-3 | TRBV3-1/TRBV3-2 | NA | NA | CASSQEVSGVYTDTQYF | TGTGCCAGCAGCCAAGAGGTGAGCGGAGTATACACAGATACGCAGTATTTT
TRBJ1-1 | TRBV7-8 | NA | NA | CASSLASLGTEAFF | TGTGCCAGCAGCTTGGCCTCTTTGGGGACTGAAGCTTTCTTT
TRBJ2-5 | TRBV14 | NA | NA | CASSQYETQYF | TGTGCCAGCAGCCAATACGAGACCCAGTACTTC
TRBJ2-3 | TRBV7-9 | few | NA | CASSPGPYGDTQYF | TGTGCCAGCAGCCCCGGGCCCTATGGAGATACGCAGTATTTT
TRBJ1-3 | TRBV2 | NA | NA | CASSDPTSGNTIYF | TGTGCCAGCAGTGACCCGACCTCTGGAAACACCATATATTTT
TRBJ2-7 | TRBV7-2 | NA | NA | CASSGTLPYEQYF | TGTGCCAGCAGCGGAACCCTTCCCTACGAGCAGTACTTC
TRBJ1-2 | TRBV6-6 | NA | NA | CASITEGGYTF | TGTGCCAGCATTACGGAGGGTGGCTACACCTTC
TRBJ2-7 | TRBV1 | NA | NA | CTSSQGTTTYEQYF | TGCACCAGCAGCCAAGGGACTACTACCTACGAGCAGTACTTC
TRBJ2-7 | TRBV5-1 | NA | TRBD1 | CASSLEGQYEQYF | TGCGCCAGCAGCTTGGAGGGACAGTACGAGCAGTACTTC